This TCR beta chain was recorded in a study of shared clonotypes between healthy human individuals. TCRdb keeps only in-frame clones here, not all; method: immunoSEQ multiplex PCR. The table lists more than 900,000 clones, approximately 80% of them singletons, with 0.5% to 0.65% in the top ten. J gave up 1 base and V 5 bases, and 10 bases lay outside the gene matches. Germline CDR1 SGDLS, CDR2 YYNGEE. There are 16 residues in the CDR3. This sequence was found in a man younger than 30 in good health. Some clones in this sample may be carry-over from other donors' samples. Material for sequencing was memory CD4+ T cells from PBMCs. The subset: CD45RA-negative fraction. The chain is built from TRBV9 and TRBJ2-3, with 7 nucleotides matching TRBD2. CDR3: CASSSTATSGTDTQYF. DNA for the CDR3: TGTGCCAGCAGTTCCACAGCTACTAGCGGCACAGATACGCAGTATTTT.